The next 31 T cell receptor beta chains were all read from a single sample in a study of T cell responses to AZD1222 COVID-19 vaccine. The assay was immunoSEQ multiplex PCR, and TCRdb's table has in-frame clones only and misses some. The sample consists of fewer than 150,000 clones, 90% of them appearing once. This specimen was peripheral blood, taken on day 0 of AZD1222 vaccination. The receptors come from an adult in good health.

The chain employs TRBV11-2 and TRBJ1-6, with D hard to call. The V gene lost 7 bases and the J gene lost 7 bases, with 11 bases spanning the gap. The CDR3 spans 13 residues. Germline loops: CDR1 SGHAT, CDR2 FQNNGV. The CDR3 sequence is CASMAGLNSPLHF. In DNA, the CDR3 is TGTGCCAGCATGGCTGGCTTGAATTCACCCCTCCACTTT.

This clone was detected once. The chain carries TRBV9 and TRBJ2-2; D possibly corresponds to TRBD2 (5 bases). CDR3 length equals 13 residues. The germline V gene encodes CDR1 SGDLS and CDR2 YYNGEE. V was shortened by 3 bases and J by 5 bases, with 8 bases between the two germline ends. In DNA form, the CDR3 reads TGTGCCAGCAGCGCCGGAGGAACCGGGGAGCTGTTTTTT. It is translated as CASSAGGTGELFF.

The chain is built from TRBV25-1 and TRBJ1-1; 8 bases map to TRBD1. This CDR3 is built from 15 residues. J gave up 10 bases and V 0 bases, and 10 bases lay outside the gene matches. Per germline, CDR1 MGHDK and CDR2 SYGVNS. As DNA, the CDR3 is TGTGCCAGCAGTGAATATGGGACAGGCCATTTGGTAGCTTTCTTT. Translating it yields CASSEYGTGHLVAFF.

This clone came up once. The rearrangement joins TRBV5-1 to TRBJ2-7; D unresolved. The CDR3 runs 14 residues. The germline V and J ends were trimmed by 0 bases and 2 bases, with 9 bases remaining between them. CDR1 and CDR2 (germline): SGHRS, YFSETQ. In nucleotides, the CDR3 is TGCGCCAGCAGCTTGGACGCCTTAACCTACGAGCAGTACTTC. Its protein product is CASSLDALTYEQYF.

This chain links TRBV27 with TRBJ1-1; no clear D gene. CDR3 length: 13 residues. The V end lost 6 bases, the J end lost 7 bases, and 15 bases lay between the germline ends. Looked up from germline, CDR1 is MNHEY and CDR2 is SMNVEV (reference sequence). CDR3 bases: TGTGCCAGCAGCCTTGGCGGAGCTAGTGAAGCTTTCTTT. Protein: CASSLGGASEAFF.

This chain links TRBV15 with TRBJ1-4, with D tentatively TRBD1 (6 bases). The length of the CDR3 is 16 residues. V gave up 3 bases and J gave up 8 bases, with 19 bases separating them. The germline CDR1 and CDR2 sequences are LNHNV and YYDKDF (reference sequence). The CDR3 loop is CATSRNRNRAGEKLFF. The CDR3 DNA is TGTGCCACCAGCAGGAACCGGAACAGGGCGGGGGAAAAACTGTTTTTT.

This sequence joins TRBV9 and TRBJ1-2; no definite D call. CDR1 is SGDLS, CDR2 YYNGEE, per germline. V lost 0 bases and J 0 bases, leaving 3 bases between the germline ends. The CDR3 is 13 residues long. CDR3 protein: CASSVGTNYGYTF. CDR3 DNA: TGTGCCAGCAGCGTAGGTACTAACTATGGCTACACCTTC.

This rearrangement joins TRBV27 to TRBJ1-3, with TRBD1 as a possible D gene (5 bases). The CDR3 spans 14 residues. V was trimmed by 2 bases and J by 8 bases, leaving 13 bases between them. Germline V lookup: CDR1 MNHEY, CDR2 SMNVEV (reference sequence). This CDR3 is CASSLPGHLHTIYF. In nucleotides, the CDR3 is TGTGCCAGCAGTTTACCTGGACATTTGCACACCATATATTTT.

The CDR3 here is CASSIYNEQFF. For the CDR3, the DNA is TGTGCCAGCAGCATATATAATGAGCAGTTCTTC. The chain couples TRBV7-2 to TRBJ2-1; no clear D. The CDR3 sequence is 11 residues long. Germline V gene sequence: CDR1 SGHTA, CDR2 FQGNSA. The V gene lost 5 bases and the J gene lost 7 bases, with 6 bases spanning the gap.

The gene calls are TRBV5-4 and TRBJ1-2; possibly TRBD1 for D (6 bases). The CDR3 extends over 14 amino acids. Germline V gene sequence: CDR1 SGHNT, CDR2 YYREEE (reference sequence). Trimming stripped 4 bases from V and 0 bases from J, with 10 bases between. The CDR3 protein is CASSPRQANYGYTF. CDR3 sequence (DNA): TGTGCCAGCAGCCCGAGACAGGCTAACTATGGCTACACCTTC.

The chain links TRBV6-2 or TRBV6-3 to TRBJ2-3; D ambiguous. Germline V gives CDR1 MNHEY, CDR2 SVGEGT. CDR3 length: 12 residues. Trimming removed 0 bases from V and 7 bases from J, with 5 bases in between. Here the CDR3 reads CASSYSWNTQYF. Written as DNA, the CDR3 is TGTGCCAGCAGTTACTCCTGGAATACGCAGTATTTT.

The J gene is TRBJ2-3, the V gene TRBV19; D might be TRBD1 (6 bases). V was trimmed by 6 bases and J by 2 bases, leaving 15 bases between them. Germline CDR1 reads LNHDA; CDR2 reads SQIVND (reference sequence). The CDR3 is made up of 15 amino acids. The chain's CDR3 is CASSQPTGLTDTQYF. The CDR3 coding sequence is TGTGCCAGTAGCCAACCGACAGGACTCACAGATACGCAGTATTTT.

CDR3 loop: CASSLIQTGEQYF. CDR3 DNA sequence: TGTGCCAGCAGTTTGATCCAGACGGGCGAGCAGTACTTC. The rearrangement links TRBV27 to TRBJ2-7; D gene unclear. CDR1 and CDR2 (germline): MNHEY, SMNVEV (reference sequence). The CDR3 has 13 residues. The ends were cut back, 3 bases at V and 6 bases at J, with 12 bases in the middle.

The V gene is TRBV4-1, the J gene TRBJ1-3; D is unresolved. The CDR3 has 15 amino acids. Germline values: CDR1 MGHRA, CDR2 YSYEKL. Trimming left V 4 bases short and J 0 bases short, with 10 bases between. As DNA, the CDR3 is TGCGCCAGCAGCCTCCCAACGAGCTCTGGAAACACCATATATTTT. Translated: CASSLPTSSGNTIYF.

This rearrangement joins TRBV6-6 to TRBJ2-1, with 10 nucleotides matching TRBD2. This CDR3 region has 16 residues. Germline V lookup: CDR1 MNHNY, CDR2 SVGAGI (reference sequence). With V trimmed by 0 bases and J by 6 bases, 5 bases remained unmatched. The CDR3 spells CASSYSLAGAGNEQFF. The CDR3 nucleotides read TGTGCCAGCAGTTACTCCCTAGCGGGAGCAGGCAATGAGCAGTTCTTC.

V gene TRBV7-9 combines with J gene TRBJ1-3, with D hard to call. Germline values: CDR1 SEHNR, CDR2 FQNEAQ (reference sequence). CDR3 length: 16 amino acids. V shed 4 bases and J shed 6 bases, with 19 bases lying between them. The CDR3, as DNA: TGTGCCAGCAGCTCCCGCGGAGGCGGGTCGGAAAACACCATATATTTT. Translation: CASSSRGGGSENTIYF. Together with reference TRBV7-9 and TRBJ1-3, the CDR3 gives the full variable domain: DTGVSQNPRHKITKRGQNVTFRCDPISEHNRLYWYRQTLGQGPEFLTYFQNEAQLEKSRLLSDRFSAERPKGSFSTLEIQRTEQGDSAMYLCASSSRGGGSENTIYFGEGSWLTVV.

The chain carries TRBV3-1 (or the pseudogene TRBV3-2) and TRBJ2-5, with D tentatively TRBD2 (7 bases). V was cut by 3 bases and J by 4 bases, with 21 bases left in between. CDR3 length equals 17 residues. Germline CDR1 reads LGHDT; CDR2 reads YNNKEL (reference sequence). As DNA, the CDR3 is TGTGCCAGCAGCCATTTAACGCAGGGGACTAAGGGAGAGACCCAGTACTTC. The encoded protein is CASSHLTQGTKGETQYF.

The chain employs TRBV12-3 or TRBV12-4 and TRBJ2-1, with 8 positions matching TRBD2. This CDR3 is 12 amino acids long. Trimming took 5 bases from V and 9 from J; bases not matched to a gene: 3. CDR3 residues: CASSLSGSEQFF. The CDR3 DNA is TGTGCCAGCAGTCTGAGCGGGAGTGAGCAGTTCTTC.

The chain joins TRBV19 to TRBJ1-1; D remains unclear. V was pared by 5 bases and J by 1 base, with 8 bases between. Germline V CDR1 and CDR2: LNHDA, SQIVND (reference sequence). This CDR3 has 13 residues. CDR3 region: CASSGWRNTEAFF. The CDR3 bases are TGTGCCAGTAGTGGATGGAGGAACACTGAAGCTTTCTTT.

V usage is TRBV11-3 and J usage is TRBJ2-7; D ambiguous. Germline lookup yields CDR1 SGHNT and CDR2 YENEEA. V was shortened by 3 bases and J by 3 bases, with 9 bases between the two germline ends. The CDR3 totals 13 residues. The CDR3 loop reads CASSLGRIYEQYF. In nucleotides, the CDR3 is TGTGCCAGCAGCTTGGGTCGGATCTACGAGCAGTACTTC.

The V gene is TRBV11-3, the J gene TRBJ2-7; D remains ambiguous. Germline V gene data show CDR1 as SGHNT and CDR2 as YENEEA. This CDR3 spans 13 amino acids. Trimming left V 0 bases short and J 1 base short, with 4 bases between. The CDR3 nucleotides are TGTGCCAGCAGCTTAGAGGGTTCCTACGAGCAGTACTTC. Translation: CASSLEGSYEQYF.

The chain recombines TRBV5-5 with TRBJ2-5; 7 nucleotides align to TRBD2. Germline loops: CDR1 SGHKS, CDR2 YYEKEE (reference sequence). J lost 4 bases, V lost 0 bases, and 6 bases had no gene match. This CDR3 is built from 15 residues. The CDR3 coding sequence is TGTGCCAGCAGCTTGGGGGGAGGGCCCGGAGAGACCCAGTACTTC. It yields the protein CASSLGGGPGETQYF.

This sequence joins TRBV11-1 and TRBJ1-2; tentative D call: TRBD1 (6 bases). The CDR3 is 14 residues long. Trimming pared 4 bases from V and 8 bases from J, leaving 17 bases between. Germline loops: CDR1 SGHAT, CDR2 FQDESV (reference sequence). CDR3 sequence reads: CASSSVDRRLGYTF. The CDR3 DNA reads TGTGCCAGCAGCTCCGTCGACAGGAGGCTAGGCTACACCTTC. Variable domain in full (rest from reference TRBV11-1 and TRBJ1-2): EAEVAQSPRYKITEKSQAVAFWCDPISGHATLYWYRQILGQGPELLVQFQDESVVDDSQLPKDRFSAERLKGVDSTLKIQPAELGDSAMYLCASSSVDRRLGYTFGSGTRLTVV.

This sequence joins TRBV7-8 and TRBJ2-2, with no clear D. The V end lost 0 bases, the J end lost 5 bases, and 10 bases lay between the germline ends. This CDR3 has 15 residues. Germline loops: CDR1 SGHVS, CDR2 FQNEAQ. DNA for the CDR3: TGTGCCAGCAGCTTAGCTGGCAGCTATACCGGGGAGCTGTTTTTT. It specifies CASSLAGSYTGELFF.

The V gene is TRBV10-3, the J gene TRBJ1-1; D remains unclear. Trimming cost V 3 bases and J 5 bases, with 16 bases left between them. The CDR3 covers 15 residues. Germline values: CDR1 ENHRY, CDR2 SYGVKD. This chain's CDR3 is CAISETGPRGTEAFF. CDR3 nucleotides: TGTGCCATCAGTGAAACCGGCCCCCGTGGGACTGAAGCTTTCTTT.

This chain links TRBV7-9 with TRBJ1-5, with D perhaps matching TRBD1 (6 bases). V gave up 5 bases and J gave up 0 bases, with 8 bases separating them. Germline loops: CDR1 SEHNR, CDR2 FQNEAQ (reference sequence). The CDR3 is 14 amino acids. CDR3 nucleotide sequence: TGTGCCAGCAGCCAACAGGGTAGCAATCAGCCCCAGCATTTT. It is translated as CASSQQGSNQPQHF.

The chain is built from TRBV27 and TRBJ2-1; 8 nucleotides line up with TRBD1. From germline, CDR1 is MNHEY and CDR2 SMNVEV (reference sequence). The CDR3 spans 15 residues. Trimming at V came to 3 bases and at J to 4 bases, leaving 5 bases not matched to a gene. The CDR3 DNA reads TGTGCCAGCAGTTTCCGGACAGGGATGTACAATGAGCAGTTCTTC. Protein product: CASSFRTGMYNEQFF.

This chain uses TRBV9 with TRBJ2-7, with D perhaps TRBD1 (6 bases). The CDR3 spans 14 residues. Trimming shortened V by 5 bases and J by 0 bases, and 12 bases separated the two germline ends. Germline CDR1 reads SGDLS; CDR2 reads YYNGEE. Here the CDR3 DNA reads TGTGCCAGCAGTAAAAGGACAGACTCCTACGAGCAGTACTTC. Translating it yields CASSKRTDSYEQYF.

The J gene is TRBJ2-7, the V gene TRBV20-1; the match to TRBD1 covers 10 bases. J gave up 5 bases and V 3 bases, and 7 bases lay outside the gene matches. Per the germline V gene, CDR1 is DFQATT and CDR2 is SNEGSKA (reference sequence). This CDR3 region has 14 residues. This CDR3 reads CSASPGTGVHEQYF. In nucleotides, the CDR3 is TGCAGTGCTAGTCCCGGGACAGGGGTCCACGAGCAGTACTTC.

V gene TRBV30 combines with J gene TRBJ2-7; D possibly corresponds to TRBD1 (6 bases). The length of the CDR3 is 13 residues. Trimming took 4 bases from V and 1 from J, leaving 11 bases between them. From germline, CDR1 is GTSNPN and CDR2 SVGIG (reference sequence). CDR3 loop: CAWNPDSSYEQYF. The DNA for the CDR3 is TGTGCCTGGAACCCGGACAGTTCCTACGAGCAGTACTTC. The entire variable domain, with the rest obtained from reference TRBV30 and TRBJ2-7, is as follows: SQTIHQWPATLVQPVGSPLSLECTVEGTSNPNLYWYRQAAGRGLQLLFYSVGIGQISSEVPQNLSASRPQDRQFILSSKKLLLSDSGFYLCAWNPDSSYEQYFGPGTRLTVT.

This chain joins TRBV7-8 and TRBJ2-1; TRBD1 matches at 7 bases. Germline loops: CDR1 SGHVS, CDR2 FQNEAQ. The V segment lost 2 bases and the J segment 5 bases; nucleotides outside the gene matches: 9. The CDR3 extends over 16 amino acids. The CDR3 coding sequence is TGTGCCAGCAGCTTATCCGGGTCCGGGACAGACAATGAGCAGTTCTTC. It translates to CASSLSGSGTDNEQFF.